The next 15 T cell receptor beta chains were all read from a single sample in a study of blood T cell repertoires in COVID-19. This table comes from immunoSEQ multiplex PCR, and its TCRdb copy is limited to in-frame clones, with some not included. The table lists some 300,000 clones, roughly 86% of them singletons. Material for sequencing was PBMCs or T cells enriched from blood (not recorded which). The receptors here all came from a woman aged 45-65 years who had been exposed to COVID-19.

The chain employs TRBV13 and TRBJ2-6, with D perhaps matching TRBD1 (5 bases). V gave up 4 bases and J gave up 1 base, with 14 bases separating them. Germline V lookup: CDR1 PRHDT, CDR2 FYEKMQ (reference sequence). This CDR3 has 17 residues. The CDR3 nucleotides are TGTGCCAGCAGCTCGCAGGGTATCGGGTCTGGGGCCAACGTCCTGACTTTC. Amino acid sequence: CASSSQGIGSGANVLTF.

The chain carries TRBV27 and TRBJ1-2; 11 bases line up with TRBD1. V gave up 8 bases and J gave up 4 bases; unmatched junction bases: 0. The CDR3 spans 12 residues. CDR1 and CDR2 from the germline V gene are MNHEY and SMNVEV (reference sequence). The CDR3: CASGQGAYGYTF. The CDR3 DNA follows: TGTGCCAGCGGACAGGGGGCCTATGGCTACACCTTC.

CDR3 DNA: TGCAGTGCTAGTAAGGGGGCCGGGAACACTGAAGCTTTCTTT. Protein: CSASKGAGNTEAFF. V is TRBV20-1 and J is TRBJ1-1; 7 bases line up with TRBD1. Germline lookup yields CDR1 DFQATT and CDR2 SNEGSKA (reference sequence). This CDR3 has 14 amino acids. Trimming took 3 bases from V and 1 from J; bases not matched to a gene: 5.

This chain uses TRBV6-1 with TRBJ1-2; D gene unclear. V lost 0 bases to trimming and J lost 2 bases, with 7 bases between them. The CDR3 is 14 amino acids. In germline, CDR1 is MNHNS, CDR2 SASEGT. CDR3 amino acids: CASSEAGRNYGYTF. The CDR3 DNA is TGTGCCAGCAGTGAAGCGGGCAGGAACTATGGCTACACCTTC.

V usage is TRBV11-1 and J usage is TRBJ2-7; 8 nucleotides line up with TRBD1. Germline lookup yields CDR1 SGHAT and CDR2 FQDESV (reference sequence). The CDR3 has 15 amino acids. J gave up 7 bases and V 4 bases, and 12 bases lay outside the gene matches. The chain's CDR3 is CASSSPGQDFLEQYF. The CDR3 DNA sequence: TGTGCCAGCAGCTCACCGGGACAGGACTTTTTGGAGCAGTACTTC.

This clone occurred a few times. The V call is TRBV30, the J call TRBJ2-7, with D tentatively TRBD2 (5 bases). This CDR3 is 14 amino acids long. Germline-derived CDR1 and CDR2 are GTSNPN and SVGIG (reference sequence). The V gene lost 2 bases and the J gene lost 2 bases, with 13 bases spanning the gap. The CDR3: CAWSPRSGTYEQYF. CDR3 sequence (DNA): TGTGCCTGGAGTCCCCGCAGCGGAACCTACGAGCAGTACTTC.

This chain uses TRBV3-1 (or the pseudogene TRBV3-2) with TRBJ1-1, with 7 positions matching TRBD1. The CDR3 totals 15 residues. Trimming took 3 bases from V and 3 from J; bases not matched to a gene: 7. Germline V CDR1 and CDR2: LGHDT, YNNKEL (reference sequence). The DNA for the CDR3 is TGTGCCAGCAGCCACCGACAGGGTATGTACACTGAAGCTTTCTTT. Amino acids: CASSHRQGMYTEAFF.

This clone was counted a single time. The chain employs TRBV5-5 and TRBJ1-6; possibly TRBD1 for D (5 bases). There are 15 residues in the CDR3. V lost 0 bases, J lost 9 bases, and 13 bases lay in between. CDR1 is SGHKS and CDR2 is YYEKEE in the germline V gene (reference sequence). This chain's CDR3 is CASSLVEDTRSPLHF. The CDR3 coding sequence is TGTGCCAGCAGCTTGGTTGAGGACACGCGTTCACCCCTCCACTTT.

V and J are TRBV2 and TRBJ2-3; TRBD2 matches at 15 bases. The germline CDR1 and CDR2 sequences are SNHLY and FYNNEI. V lost 6 bases, J lost 7 bases, and 5 bases stayed unmatched. The CDR3 totals 15 residues. The CDR3 DNA is TGTGCCAGCAGGGAGGGACTAGCGGGGGGATATACGCAGTATTTT. Amino acids: CASREGLAGGYTQYF.

This chain uses TRBV30 with TRBJ2-5; the D gene is possibly TRBD2 (5 bases). This CDR3 has 17 residues. Germline assignment: CDR1 GTSNPN and CDR2 SVGIG (reference sequence). Trimming stripped 4 bases from V and 5 bases from J, with 26 bases between. The CDR3 sequence is CAWNTGIIAGGRETQYF. The DNA of the CDR3 is TGTGCCTGGAATACTGGAATAATCGCAGGAGGAAGGGAGACCCAGTACTTC. Combining the CDR3 with reference TRBV30 and TRBJ2-5 gives the whole variable domain SQTIHQWPATLVQPVGSPLSLECTVEGTSNPNLYWYRQAAGRGLQLLFYSVGIGQISSEVPQNLSASRPQDRQFILSSKKLLLSDSGFYLCAWNTGIIAGGRETQYFGPGTRLLVL.

The chain recombines TRBV6-1 with TRBJ2-7, with 10 bases identical to TRBD1. Germline CDR1 and CDR2: MNHNS and SASEGT. The CDR3 is made up of 17 amino acids. V lost 1 base, J lost 2 bases, and 8 bases stayed unmatched. CDR3 amino acids: CASSEGRGTGVPYEQYF. The CDR3 coding sequence is TGTGCCAGCAGTGAAGGGCGCGGGACAGGGGTTCCCTACGAGCAGTACTTC.

The CDR3 nucleotides are TGTGCCAGCAGCGTAGCGGGGGGGCCTAGTCCGGAGACCCAGTACTTC. Amino acids: CASSVAGGPSPETQYF. The J gene is TRBJ2-5, the V gene TRBV9; the match to TRBD2 covers 8 bases. V was pared by 0 bases and J by 5 bases, with 9 bases of the junction left unmatched. This CDR3 has 16 residues. Germline assignment: CDR1 SGDLS and CDR2 YYNGEE.

V and J are TRBV10-3 and TRBJ1-2; 9 nucleotides align to TRBD1. After removal of 3 bases from V and 2 bases from J, the junction contained 7 bases not matched to a gene. CDR1 and CDR2 from the germline V gene are ENHRY and SYGVKD. The CDR3 covers 16 residues. The CDR3 is CAISERTGTGNYGYTF. Written as DNA, the CDR3 is TGTGCCATCAGTGAACGGACAGGGACAGGGAACTATGGCTACACCTTC.

The chain uses TRBV3-1 (or the pseudogene TRBV3-2) and TRBJ2-1; 15 bases line up with TRBD2. This CDR3 is 16 amino acids long. Germline V lookup: CDR1 LGHDT, CDR2 YNNKEL (reference sequence). Unmatched junction bases numbered 10, after V lost 7 bases and J lost 9 bases. The CDR3 nucleotides are TGTGCCAGCATTGGACTAGCGGGGGGGCCGGGTACTGAGCAGTTCTTC. Translating it yields CASIGLAGGPGTEQFF.

The chain joins TRBV19 to TRBJ1-5; D is perhaps TRBD1 (5 bases). Germline-derived CDR1 and CDR2 are LNHDA and SQIVND (reference sequence). Trimming removed 4 bases at V and 3 bases at J, with 10 bases between. This CDR3 is built from 14 residues. For the CDR3, the DNA is TGTGCCAGTAGTAACCGACAGCACAATCAGCCCCAGCATTTT. This codes for CASSNRQHNQPQHF.